This T cell receptor (beta chain) was found in a study of blood T cell repertoires in COVID-19. About the research overall: There were acute and convalescent COVID-19 samples, and they came from the United States, Italy and Spain. T cells, B-cell-depleted T cells, or PBMCs provided the cDNA or gDNA that served as material.

Original processing methods: Amplified reference gene primers provided the basis for estimating nucleated cell counts. Assay used: immunoSEQ multiplex PCR; TCRdb lists only in-frame clones, some missing. That table is the source of V, J and clone size, and D and trimming were worked out from the DNA. The table shows about 74,000 clones, with roughly 88% occurring only once. Looked up from germline, CDR1 is SGHRS and CDR2 is YFSETQ. V shed 0 bases and J shed 4 bases, with 13 bases lying between them. The CDR3 runs to 15 residues. Material: peripheral blood. The rearrangement links TRBV5-1 to TRBJ1-1; a possible D gene is TRBD1 (5 bases). The receptor was derived from a man aged 70 or older with active or convalescent COVID-19. As DNA, the CDR3 is TGCGCCAGCAGCTTGGTCGAAAAGGGGATCACTGAAGCTTTCTTT. Translated: CASSLVEKGITEAFF.